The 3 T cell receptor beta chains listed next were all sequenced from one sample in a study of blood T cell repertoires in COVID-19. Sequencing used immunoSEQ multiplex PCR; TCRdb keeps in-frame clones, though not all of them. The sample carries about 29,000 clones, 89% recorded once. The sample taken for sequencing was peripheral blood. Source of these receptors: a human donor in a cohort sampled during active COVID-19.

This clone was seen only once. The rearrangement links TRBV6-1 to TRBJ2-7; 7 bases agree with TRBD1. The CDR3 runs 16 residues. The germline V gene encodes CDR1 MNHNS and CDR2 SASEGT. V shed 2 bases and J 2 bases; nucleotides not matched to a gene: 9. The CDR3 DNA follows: TGTGCCAGCAGTGAAAAGCTGACAGGGAGCCCCTACGAGCAGTACTTC. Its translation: CASSEKLTGSPYEQYF.

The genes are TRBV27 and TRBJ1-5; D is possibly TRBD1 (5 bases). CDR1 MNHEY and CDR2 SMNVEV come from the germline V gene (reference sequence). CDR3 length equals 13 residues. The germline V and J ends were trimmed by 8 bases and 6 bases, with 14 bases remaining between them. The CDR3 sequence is CASGDRKGQPQHF. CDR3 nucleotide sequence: TGTGCCAGCGGAGACAGAAAAGGTCAGCCCCAGCATTTT.

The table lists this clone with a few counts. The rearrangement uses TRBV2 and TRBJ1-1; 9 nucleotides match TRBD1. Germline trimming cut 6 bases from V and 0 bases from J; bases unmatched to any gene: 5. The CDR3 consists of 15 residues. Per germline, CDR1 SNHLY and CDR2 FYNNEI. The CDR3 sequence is CASSRDRAMNTEAFF. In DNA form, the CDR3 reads TGTGCCAGCAGCAGGGACAGGGCCATGAACACTGAAGCTTTCTTT.